Following are 30 T cell receptor beta chains from one sample sequenced in a study of memory CD4+ T cells and cytomegalovirus serostatus. Profiling relied on immunoSEQ multiplex PCR, and the TCRdb table lists in-frame clones only, not all of them. Altogether more than 35,000 clones are present, 60% to 85% being singletons, with the ten largest covering 0.6% to 0.9%. The sort gate was single viable CD3+CD4+CD8-CD45RO+ cells for memory CD4+ T cells. The material sequenced was memory CD4+ T cells from blood. The origin of the receptors is an adult in good health and CMV-seronegative.

This clone has only one observation. The chain joins TRBV5-1 to TRBJ1-5, with a possible D match to TRBD1 (5 bases). CDR1 SGHRS and CDR2 YFSETQ come from the germline V gene. The V end lost 4 bases, the J end lost 0 bases, and 14 bases lay between the germline ends. This CDR3 has 16 residues. The CDR3 coding sequence is TGCGCCAGCAGCCCGGGGGAGAACTTTAGCAATCAGCCCCAGCATTTT. Its protein product is CASSPGENFSNQPQHF.

The chain carries TRBV11-2 and TRBJ1-2, with D maybe TRBD1 (6 bases). The germline V gene has CDR1 SGHAT and CDR2 FQNNGV. Trimming removed 0 bases at V and 2 bases at J, with 10 bases between. The CDR3 is 15 residues long. CDR3 loop: CASSLDRTENYGYTF. The CDR3 DNA follows: TGTGCCAGCAGCTTAGACCGGACAGAAAACTATGGCTACACCTTC.

The CDR3 DNA reads TGTGCCAGCAGTGTCGAGAGGGCCAAAAACATTCAGTACTTC. This encodes CASSVERAKNIQYF. This chain uses TRBV6-1 with TRBJ2-4; the D is unclear. CDR3 length equals 14 residues. V lost 4 bases and J 1 base, leaving 8 bases between the germline ends. From germline, CDR1 is MNHNS and CDR2 SASEGT.

The V and J genes are TRBV5-1 and TRBJ1-4; possible D gene TRBD1, 6 bases. The germline gives CDR1 SGHRS, CDR2 YFSETQ. This CDR3 region has 14 residues. V lost 0 bases to trimming and J lost 4 bases, with 7 bases between them. In nucleotides, the CDR3 is TGCGCCAGCAGCTTGGTAGGGGGTAATGAAAAACTGTTTTTT. It yields the protein CASSLVGGNEKLFF.

The chain is built from TRBV5-1 and TRBJ2-7, with TRBD2 identical over 10 bases. CDR1 and CDR2 (germline): SGHRS, YFSETQ. J lost 3 bases, V lost 0 bases, and 3 bases had no gene match. CDR3 length equals 15 residues. The CDR3 region is CASSLDLAGVYEQYF. CDR3 sequence (DNA): TGCGCCAGCAGCTTGGATCTAGCGGGGGTCTACGAGCAGTACTTC.

This clone was detected only once. The chain combines TRBV11-2 with TRBJ2-5, with 9 bases matching TRBD1. CDR1 and CDR2 (germline): SGHAT, FQNNGV. V was pared by 5 bases and J by 5 bases, with 9 bases of the junction left unmatched. The CDR3 runs to 15 residues. Here the CDR3 DNA reads TGTGCCAGCAGCGATAACAGGGGGCGCGGGGAGACCCAGTACTTC. It translates to CASSDNRGRGETQYF.

The V call is TRBV12-2, the J call TRBJ1-1. TRBV12-2 is flagged as a pseudogene. This CDR3 region has 15 residues. The CDR3 nucleotides read TGTGCAAGTCGCCCCGATCGGGACGGTCCCACTGAAGCTTTCTTT. Residues: CASRPDRDGPTEAFF.

The V call is TRBV30, the J call TRBJ1-2; perhaps TRBD1 as D (6 bases). This CDR3 comprises 14 residues. Germline loops: CDR1 GTSNPN, CDR2 SVGIG (reference sequence). Trimming shortened V by 3 bases and J by 2 bases, and 13 bases separated the two germline ends. The CDR3 loop is CAWRWGRGNYGYTF. The CDR3 DNA is TGTGCCTGGAGATGGGGGCGGGGCAACTATGGCTACACCTTC. The full variable domain, with the rest looked up from reference TRBV30 and TRBJ1-2, is SQTIHQWPATLVQPVGSPLSLECTVEGTSNPNLYWYRQAAGRGLQLLFYSVGIGQISSEVPQNLSASRPQDRQFILSSKKLLLSDSGFYLCAWRWGRGNYGYTFGSGTRLTVV.

The chain recombines TRBV30 with TRBJ1-1; 7 positions match TRBD1. In germline, CDR1 is GTSNPN, CDR2 SVGIG (reference sequence). V shed 3 bases and J 4 bases; nucleotides not matched to a gene: 11. The CDR3 loop spans 15 amino acids. The CDR3 region has the DNA TGTGCCTGGAGCCAACTAGGGGGCGCCTTCACTGAAGCTTTCTTT. This translates into CAWSQLGGAFTEAFF.

The chain uses TRBV15 and TRBJ1-1; 9 nucleotides match TRBD1. The CDR3 has 13 residues. Germline V gene sequence: CDR1 LNHNV, CDR2 YYDKDF (reference sequence). Trimming took 6 bases from V and 10 from J; bases not matched to a gene: 9. CDR3 bases: TGTGCCACCAGAAGGGACAGGGCCGGAGGAGCTTTCTTT. Translated, it gives CATRRDRAGGAFF.

The V call is TRBV18, the J call TRBJ2-2; 9 nucleotides agree with TRBD2. CDR1 and CDR2 from the germline V gene are KGHSH and LQKENI. The CDR3 totals 16 residues. V shed 6 bases and J 1 base; nucleotides not matched to a gene: 6. CDR3 nucleotide sequence: TGTGCCAGCTCGCTTAGCGGGGGCCAGAACACCGGGGAGCTGTTTTTT. It codes for CASSLSGGQNTGELFF. Looking up the rest from reference TRBV18 and TRBJ2-2 gives the full variable domain: NAGVMQNPRHLVRRRGQEARLRCSPMKGHSHVYWYRQLPEEGLKFMVYLQKENIIDESGMPKERFSAEFPKEGPSILRIQQVVRGDSAAYFCASSLSGGQNTGELFFGEGSRLTVL.

The chain recombines TRBV11-2 with TRBJ2-7; either TRBD1 or TRBD2 may supply D (5 bases each). Per the germline V gene, CDR1 is SGHAT and CDR2 is FQNNGV. CDR3 length: 13 amino acids. With 0 bases removed from V and 7 bases from J, the gap between germline ends came to 10 bases. The CDR3 DNA follows: TGTGCCAGCAGCTTAGAGGGGCCGGGGGAGCAGTACTTC. Its translation is CASSLEGPGEQYF.

The genes are TRBV4-2 and TRBJ2-1; D is perhaps TRBD2 (6 bases). Deletions cut 2 bases from V and 5 bases from J, with 19 bases between. The CDR3 consists of 17 residues. Germline lookup yields CDR1 LGHNA and CDR2 YNFKEQ. The CDR3 loop reads CASSQPTTGLSNNEQFF. CDR3 nucleotides: TGTGCCAGCAGCCAACCCACCACGGGACTCTCGAACAATGAGCAGTTCTTC.

The rearrangement joins TRBV19 to TRBJ1-6; 8 nucleotides line up with TRBD1. The CDR3 is 17 residues long. V trimming: 5 bases; J trimming: 0 bases; junction bases outside the gene matches: 6. CDR1 and CDR2 (germline): LNHDA, SQIVND (reference sequence). The CDR3 spells CASSPDRASSYNSPLHF. The CDR3 DNA is TGTGCCAGTAGTCCGGACAGGGCGAGCTCCTATAATTCACCCCTCCACTTT.

This clone was observed a few times. The genes are TRBV2 and TRBJ2-5, with no clear D. Germline CDR1 and CDR2: SNHLY and FYNNEI. Trimming cost V 6 bases and J 4 bases, with 12 bases left between them. The CDR3 contains 13 residues. The CDR3 coding sequence is TGTGCCAGCAGAGTCGGTCCCCCAGAGACCCAGTACTTC. This sequence encodes CASRVGPPETQYF.

This clone turned up a few times. This chain links TRBV30 with TRBJ1-2; D gene uncertain. The CDR3 length is 12 residues. Germline V gene lookup returns CDR1 GTSNPN and CDR2 SVGIG (reference sequence). V was trimmed by 2 bases and J by 3 bases, leaving 7 bases between them. The CDR3 here is CAWSRIDYGYTF. CDR3 nucleotide sequence: TGTGCCTGGAGTAGGATCGACTATGGCTACACCTTC.

The genes are TRBV5-8 and TRBJ2-3, with D hard to call. The ends were cut back, 5 bases at V and 2 bases at J, with 9 bases in the middle. The CDR3 extends over 13 amino acids. Germline V gene lookup returns CDR1 SGHTS and CDR2 YDEGEE. Written as DNA, the CDR3 is TGTGCCAGCAGGGACCGCCTCACAGATACGCAGTATTTT. Its protein product is CASRDRLTDTQYF.

The V call is TRBV5-8, the J call TRBJ1-1; 7 bases are a match to TRBD1. J gave up 5 bases and V 4 bases, and 11 bases lay outside the gene matches. The CDR3 runs 15 residues. Looked up from germline, CDR1 is SGHTS and CDR2 is YDEGEE. Here the CDR3 reads CASSAPGQSSTEAFF. DNA of the CDR3: TGTGCCAGCAGCGCACCGGGACAGTCCTCGACTGAAGCTTTCTTT.

This clone turned up a few times. The rearrangement uses TRBV21-1 and TRBJ1-1. TRBV21-1 is annotated as a pseudogene. The CDR3 totals 8 residues. CDR3 region: CASPEAFF. The CDR3 coding sequence is TGTGCCAGCCCGGAGGCTTTCTTT.

The rearrangement uses TRBV9 and TRBJ1-3; 8 bases agree with TRBD1. This CDR3 region has 16 residues. J gave up 0 bases and V 0 bases, and 2 bases lay outside the gene matches. From germline, CDR1 is SGDLS and CDR2 YYNGEE. The CDR3 is CASSVGTGNSGNTIYF. CDR3 nucleotides: TGTGCCAGCAGCGTAGGGACAGGGAACTCTGGAAACACCATATATTTT.

The chain employs TRBV30 and TRBJ2-3, with D hard to call. The CDR3 spans 14 residues. Germline V gene sequence: CDR1 GTSNPN, CDR2 SVGIG (reference sequence). The V and J ends lost 8 bases and 7 bases respectively, with 22 bases between them. CDR3 loop: CAARRTRPPHTQYF. The DNA of the CDR3 is TGTGCCGCACGGCGAACTCGGCCCCCACATACGCAGTATTTT.

This chain uses TRBV5-1 with TRBJ2-5; 7 nucleotides match TRBD2. Germline CDR1 and CDR2: SGHRS and YFSETQ. This CDR3 has 16 residues. V gave up 3 bases and J gave up 1 base; unmatched junction bases: 9. The CDR3 sequence: CASSSRGDEPQETQYF. CDR3 DNA: TGCGCCAGCAGCTCACGGGGGGACGAACCCCAAGAGACCCAGTACTTC.

V gene TRBV7-9 combines with J gene TRBJ2-1; 11 bases line up with TRBD2. In germline, CDR1 is SEHNR, CDR2 FQNEAQ (reference sequence). Trimming took 5 bases from V and 7 from J; bases not matched to a gene: 16. The CDR3 extends over 18 amino acids. The DNA for the CDR3 is TGTGCCAGCAGCCCCCCTATGCGTTTAGCGGGGGGGCGGAATGAGCAGTTCTTC. Translating it yields CASSPPMRLAGGRNEQFF.

The genes are TRBV30 and TRBJ2-5; 12 nucleotides line up with TRBD1. The CDR3 is 14 amino acids. The ends lost 3 bases at V and 5 bases at J; junction bases unmatched: 4. Looked up from germline, CDR1 is GTSNPN and CDR2 is SVGIG (reference sequence). CDR3 DNA: TGTGCCTGGAGCGGGACAGGGGGCGGGGAGACCCAGTACTTC. Protein product: CAWSGTGGGETQYF.

V gene TRBV4-1 combines with J gene TRBJ2-2; D ambiguous. Germline CDR1 and CDR2: MGHRA and YSYEKL. CDR3 size: 13 residues. Between the trimmed V and J ends, which lost 4 bases and 4 bases, there was a span of 7 bases. CDR3: CASSRAVTGELFF. CDR3 nucleotides: TGCGCCAGCAGCCGAGCCGTCACCGGGGAGCTGTTTTTT.

Only a few counts were recorded for this clone. The V and J genes are TRBV7-9 and TRBJ2-2, with D uncertain. The germline CDR1 and CDR2 sequences are SEHNR and FQNEAQ (reference sequence). This CDR3 has 14 amino acids. Trimming stripped 6 bases from V and 1 base from J, with 9 bases between. Here the CDR3 reads CASSRGRNTGELFF. DNA of the CDR3: TGTGCCAGCAGTCGCGGACGGAACACCGGGGAGCTGTTTTTT.

This chain links TRBV7-6 with TRBJ1-5; 8 bases are a match to TRBD1. Germline trimming cut 3 bases from V and 1 base from J; bases unmatched to any gene: 5. This CDR3 has 16 residues. The germline gives CDR1 SGHVS, CDR2 FNYEAQ. In nucleotides, the CDR3 is TGTGCCAGCAGCTTGGGGACAGGCGTGAGCAATCAGCCCCAGCATTTT. Translation gives CASSLGTGVSNQPQHF.

The chain combines TRBV7-3 with TRBJ2-2; possible D gene TRBD1, 5 bases. This CDR3 comprises 14 residues. Trimming took 5 bases from V and 5 from J, leaving 12 bases between them. Germline CDR1 and CDR2: SGHTA and FQGTGA. CDR3 in amino acids: CASSLGQGTGELFF. CDR3 coding DNA: TGTGCCAGCAGCCTGGGGCAGGGAACCGGGGAGCTGTTTTTT.

This clone was picked up a small number of times. The chain links TRBV5-6 to TRBJ2-1; no clear D gene. Germline CDR1 is SGHDT and CDR2 is YYEEEE. Deletions cut 1 base from V and 3 bases from J, with 17 bases between. This CDR3 contains 17 residues. In nucleotides, the CDR3 is TGTGCCAGCAGCTTGACGTACCAGGAAGGGCTCTACAATGAGCAGTTCTTC. Translated, it gives CASSLTYQEGLYNEQFF.

The chain carries TRBV5-4 and TRBJ1-6; 7 nucleotides agree with TRBD1. Trimming at V came to 5 bases and at J to 5 bases, leaving 7 bases not matched to a gene. Germline values: CDR1 SGHNT, CDR2 YYREEE (reference sequence). This CDR3 comprises 15 residues. CDR3 bases: TGTGCCAGCAGTTATAGGACAGGAGATAATTCACCCCTCCACTTT. It specifies CASSYRTGDNSPLHF.